This is a list of T cell receptor beta chains from one sample in a study of control samples from healthy donors and cancer patients. Generated by immunoSEQ multiplex PCR, the TCRdb table keeps only in-frame clones and is missing some. The sample carries some 170,000 clones, around 94% recorded once. The source material was PBMCs. The source of these receptors is a man in his fifties or sixties with colorectal cancer. The CDR3 runs from the conserved cysteine through the conserved F or W. Fields, in order: D gene, J gene, clone size, V gene, CDR3 DNA, CDR3 protein. A D gene is named only where the DNA matches it firmly. Where a row states a size, it is once, few, many or the class of an expanded clone; other rows omit it.

D: .
J: TRBJ2-2
size: once
V: TRBV30
DNA: TGTGCCAAAAATATAGGGGGGTTCACCGGGGAGCTGTTTTTT
CDR3: CAKNIGGFTGELFF

D: TRBD1
J: TRBJ2-5
size: .
V: TRBV6-2/TRBV6-3
DNA: TGTGCCAGCAGCCGACAGGGCGGTATCCTGTACCAAGAGACCCAGTACTTC
CDR3: CASSRQGGILYQETQYF

D: .
J: TRBJ2-1
size: once
V: TRBV21-1
DNA: TGTGCCAGCAGCAAAGTTACCAGCGGGGGGGTTTACAATGAGCAGTTCTTC
CDR3: CASSKVTSGGVYNEQFF

D: .
J: TRBJ2-3
size: .
V: TRBV5-4
DNA: TGTGCCAGCAGCTTGGGGACTTTGCAATCCACAGATACGCAGTATTTT
CDR3: CASSLGTLQSTDTQYF

D: TRBD1
J: TRBJ2-6
size: .
V: TRBV30
DNA: TGTGCCGGGACAGGATCCTCTGGGGCCAACGTCCTGACTTTC
CDR3: CAGTGSSGANVLTF

D: .
J: TRBJ1-1
size: .
V: TRBV6-6
DNA: TGTGCCAGCAGTTACTCGGGAAATCCGGCAGCTTTCTTT
CDR3: CASSYSGNPAAFF

D: .
J: TRBJ1-1
size: .
V: TRBV7-9
DNA: TGTGCCAGCAGCTTAATACGGTGGGACTACACTGAAGCTTTCTTT
CDR3: CASSLIRWDYTEAFF

D: .
J: TRBJ1-2
size: .
V: TRBV29-1
DNA: TGCAGCGCCGAAGTGTTCTATGGCTACACCTTC
CDR3: CSAEVFYGYTF

D: TRBD2
J: TRBJ2-3
size: .
V: TRBV5-1
DNA: TGCGCCAGCAGCTTGGTCGGGAGGCGGGGGGTACGAGGAGATACGCAGTATTTT
CDR3: CASSLVGRRGVRGDTQYF

D: .
J: TRBJ2-2
size: .
V: TRBV9
DNA: TGTGCCAGCAGCGTTCAGTACACCGGGGAGCTGTTTTTT
CDR3: CASSVQYTGELFF

D: .
J: TRBJ1-5
size: .
V: TRBV9
DNA: TGTGCCAGCAGCGTAGATGGAAGGTTCCCTCATCAGCCCCAGCATTTT
CDR3: CASSVDGRFPHQPQHF

D: .
J: TRBJ2-5
size: .
V: TRBV18
DNA: TGTGCCAGCTCACCACCAACAGAAGAGACCCAGTACTTC
CDR3: CASSPPTEETQYF

D: TRBD1
J: TRBJ1-3
size: few
V: TRBV7-8
DNA: TGTGCCAGCAGCTCGCAACAGGGGAACACCATATATTTT
CDR3: CASSSQQGNTIYF

D: .
J: TRBJ1-4
size: .
V: TRBV19
DNA: TGTGCCAGTAGTCCAACCGGGGGACCGGGGGAAAAACTGTTTTTT
CDR3: CASSPTGGPGEKLFF

D: .
J: TRBJ1-2
size: .
V: TRBV30
DNA: TGTGCCTGGAGTGTACGGTCGAAGGGTTATGGCTACACCTTC
CDR3: CAWSVRSKGYGYTF

D: .
J: TRBJ1-3
size: .
V: TRBV12-3/TRBV12-4
DNA: TGTGCCACCCTCAGGGTCTCTGGAAACACCATATATTTT
CDR3: CATLRVSGNTIYF

D: .
J: TRBJ1-5
size: .
V: TRBV28
DNA: TGTGCCAGCAGTTTGGGGGGGGCGCTGGGTCAGCCCCAGCATTTT
CDR3: CASSLGGALGQPQHF

D: .
J: TRBJ1-6
size: .
V: TRBV19
DNA: TGTGCCAGTAGTATAGAAGGGGATGCCCTCCACTTT
CDR3: CASSIEGDALHF

D: .
J: TRBJ2-7
size: .
V: TRBV12-3/TRBV12-4
DNA: TGTGCCAGCAGTTTCGGAAGGGCTGGAGAGCAGTACTTC
CDR3: CASSFGRAGEQYF

D: .
J: TRBJ1-1
size: large
V: TRBV7-7
DNA: TGTGCCAGCAGCCCAGGAATTGGCATGGGAACTGAAGCTTTCTTT
CDR3: CASSPGIGMGTEAFF

D: .
J: TRBJ2-5
size: .
V: TRBV19
DNA: TGTGCCAGTAGTATAGACCCGGGACAAGAGACCCAGTACTTC
CDR3: CASSIDPGQETQYF

D: TRBD1
J: TRBJ1-1
size: .
V: TRBV5-6
DNA: TGTGCCAGCAGTTCCGGACAGGGAACAATGAACACTGAAGCTTTCTTT
CDR3: CASSSGQGTMNTEAFF

D: .
J: TRBJ1-5
size: .
V: TRBV2
DNA: TGTGCCAGCAGTGAAGTTTATAGCAATCAGCCCCAGCATTTT
CDR3: CASSEVYSNQPQHF

D: .
J: TRBJ1-5
size: .
V: TRBV30
DNA: TGTGCCTGGAGTGAAGGGGTCAATCAGCCCCAGCATTTT
CDR3: CAWSEGVNQPQHF

D: TRBD1
J: TRBJ1-5
size: few
V: TRBV2
DNA: TGTGCCAGCAGTGATAGGTGGACAGGGGATCAGCCCCAGCATTTT
CDR3: CASSDRWTGDQPQHF

D: .
J: TRBJ1-1
size: .
V: TRBV19
DNA: TGTGCCAGTAGTATAATTAAGGGGGTTGAAGCTTTCTTT
CDR3: CASSIIKGVEAFF

D: TRBD1
J: TRBJ1-2
size: .
V: TRBV12-3/TRBV12-4
DNA: TGTGCCAGCAGGTTGGGACAGCAAGGTGGCTACACCTTC
CDR3: CASRLGQQGGYTF

D: TRBD1
J: TRBJ1-1
size: .
V: TRBV6-2/TRBV6-3
DNA: TGTGCCAGCAGTTCGTTCTCCGGACAGGGGGCTGAAGCTTTCTTT
CDR3: CASSSFSGQGAEAFF

D: TRBD1
J: TRBJ1-5
size: .
V: TRBV7-2
DNA: TGTGCCAGCAGCCCATCCCTTAGGTGGACAGGGGGAGATCAGCCCCAGCATTTT
CDR3: CASSPSLRWTGGDQPQHF

D: .
J: TRBJ2-5
size: .
V: TRBV7-9
DNA: TGTGCCAGCAGCCCACCCGCAGGGGGGCCGGGGACCCAGTACTTC
CDR3: CASSPPAGGPGTQYF

D: .
J: TRBJ2-3
size: .
V: TRBV3-1/TRBV3-2
DNA: TGTGCCAGCAGCCAGGCAGGAAGCACAGATACGCAGTATTTT
CDR3: CASSQAGSTDTQYF

D: TRBD2
J: TRBJ2-7
size: .
V: TRBV15
DNA: TGTGCCACCAGCAGAGTGTTAGCGGGGGACTGGTACTTC
CDR3: CATSRVLAGDWYF

D: .
J: TRBJ1-1
size: once
V: TRBV6-1
DNA: TGTGCCAGCAGTGAACAGGGGTACACTGAAGCTTTCTTT
CDR3: CASSEQGYTEAFF

D: TRBD1
J: TRBJ2-3
size: .
V: TRBV6-6
DNA: TGTGCCAGCAGTTACCGGACAGGGGGCGCAGATACGCAGTATTTT
CDR3: CASSYRTGGADTQYF

D: .
J: TRBJ2-7
size: .
V: TRBV2
DNA: TGTGCCAGCCTCTCGGCGATGAACTCCTACGAGCAGTACTTC
CDR3: CASLSAMNSYEQYF

D: TRBD2
J: TRBJ2-2
size: .
V: TRBV3-1/TRBV3-2
DNA: TGTGCCAGCAGCCAAGATGGAGGACTAGCGGGGGGGAACACCGGGGAGCTGTTTTTT
CDR3: CASSQDGGLAGGNTGELFF

D: TRBD1
J: TRBJ1-2
size: .
V: TRBV18
DNA: TGTGCCAGCTCACCACCGGCGGGACAGGGGAGTGAAGGCTACACCTTC
CDR3: CASSPPAGQGSEGYTF

D: .
J: TRBJ2-7
size: .
V: TRBV6-6
DNA: TGTGCCAGCAGTTACTCTCTGGCCCGTTCCTACGAGCAGTACTTC
CDR3: CASSYSLARSYEQYF

D: .
J: TRBJ2-5
size: once
V: TRBV24-1
DNA: TGTGCCACCAGTGATCCCCGGGGGCTAGAGACCCAGTACTTC
CDR3: CATSDPRGLETQYF

D: .
J: TRBJ2-3
size: .
V: TRBV30
DNA: TGTGCCTGGAGTGTAGGTCTCACAGATACGCAGTATTTT
CDR3: CAWSVGLTDTQYF

D: TRBD1
J: TRBJ1-1
size: .
V: TRBV5-5
DNA: TGTGCCAGCAGCTTCTGGGCAGGGGGCATGAACACTGAAGCTTTCTTT
CDR3: CASSFWAGGMNTEAFF

D: TRBD2
J: TRBJ2-7
size: .
V: TRBV5-5
DNA: TGTGCCAGCAGCTTGGAGGCTAGCGGGGGAACCTACGAGCAGTACTTC
CDR3: CASSLEASGGTYEQYF

D: .
J: TRBJ2-7
size: .
V: TRBV7-2
DNA: TGTGCCAGCAGCCTCCGACTTTACGAGCAGTACTTC
CDR3: CASSLRLYEQYF

D: TRBD2
J: TRBJ2-2
size: .
V: TRBV11-3
DNA: TGTGCCAGCAGCTTAATAGCGGGGGCAACCGGGGAGCTGTTTTTT
CDR3: CASSLIAGATGELFF

D: TRBD1
J: TRBJ2-5
size: .
V: TRBV6-2/TRBV6-3
DNA: TGTGCCAGCAGTTACAGCGACAGGGTAACGGAGACCCAGTACTTC
CDR3: CASSYSDRVTETQYF

D: TRBD1
J: TRBJ2-2
size: .
V: TRBV3-1/TRBV3-2
DNA: TGTGCCAGCGAGAGAGGCGGACAGGGGCTTTTGGGCGGGGAGCTGTTTTTT
CDR3: CASERGGQGLLGGELFF

D: .
J: TRBJ2-3
size: .
V: TRBV5-4
DNA: TGTGCCAGCAGCTCCCAGGGGACGACAGATACGCAGTATTTT
CDR3: CASSSQGTTDTQYF

D: .
J: TRBJ2-3
size: .
V: TRBV11-2
DNA: TGTGCCAGCAGCCCTCGGACCGGCCCTAGATTGACAGATACGCAGTATTTT
CDR3: CASSPRTGPRLTDTQYF

D: .
J: TRBJ2-7
size: once
V: TRBV6-5
DNA: TGTGCCAGCCCTCCGGGGCCGAACCTAGGCGAGCAGTACTTC
CDR3: CASPPGPNLGEQYF

D: TRBD1
J: TRBJ1-2
size: .
V: TRBV2
DNA: TGTGCCACCACCGGGACAGTAACTAAAAGCGGTGGCTACACCTTC
CDR3: CATTGTVTKSGGYTF

D: .
J: TRBJ2-5
size: few
V: TRBV18
DNA: TGTGCCAGCTCACCAGGAGGCCCAACCCAGTACTTC
CDR3: CASSPGGPTQYF

D: .
J: TRBJ1-2
size: .
V: TRBV5-1
DNA: TGCGCCAGCAGCTTGTTCCCGGGGGACTATGGCTACACCTTC
CDR3: CASSLFPGDYGYTF

D: .
J: TRBJ2-3
size: .
V: TRBV19
DNA: TGTGCCAGTAAGCCGGGACTGGGAGGCACAGATACGCAGTATTTT
CDR3: CASKPGLGGTDTQYF

D: .
J: TRBJ1-6
size: once
V: TRBV19
DNA: TGTGCCAGTAGTGCAGAGGGGGGGCTGAATTCACCCCTCCACTTT
CDR3: CASSAEGGLNSPLHF

D: .
J: TRBJ1-2
size: once
V: TRBV4-1
DNA: TGCGCCAGCAGCCAAGAGGGCAGGCTGAACTATGGCTACACCTTC
CDR3: CASSQEGRLNYGYTF

D: .
J: TRBJ2-7
size: .
V: TRBV28
DNA: TGTGCCAGCAGTCCCCGGGTGTACCCCCTACGAGAGCAGTACTTC
CDR3: CASSPRVYPLREQYF

D: .
J: TRBJ1-2
size: .
V: TRBV28
DNA: TGTGCCAGCAGTTCACACCCTGGGACGAATGGCTACACCTTC
CDR3: CASSSHPGTNGYTF

D: .
J: TRBJ1-1
size: .
V: TRBV7-8
DNA: TGTGCCAGCAGTCGTAGACCCCCCAACGACCCTGAAGCTTTCTTT
CDR3: CASSRRPPNDPEAFF

D: TRBD1
J: TRBJ1-2
size: .
V: TRBV29-1
DNA: TGCAGCTTCAGGACAGGAAATAACTATGGCTACACCTTC
CDR3: CSFRTGNNYGYTF